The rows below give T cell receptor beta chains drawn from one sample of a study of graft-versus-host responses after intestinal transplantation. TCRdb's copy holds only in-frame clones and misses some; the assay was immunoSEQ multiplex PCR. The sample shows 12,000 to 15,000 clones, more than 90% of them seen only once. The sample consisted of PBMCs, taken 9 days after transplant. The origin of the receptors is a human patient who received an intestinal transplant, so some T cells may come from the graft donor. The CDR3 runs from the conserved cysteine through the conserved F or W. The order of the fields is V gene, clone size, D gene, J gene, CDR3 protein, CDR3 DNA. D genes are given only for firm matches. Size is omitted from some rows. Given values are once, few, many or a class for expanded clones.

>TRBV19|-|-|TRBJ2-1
CASSMGSYNEQFF
TGTGCCAGTAGTATGGGCAGCTACAATGAGCAGTTCTTC
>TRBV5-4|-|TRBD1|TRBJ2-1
CASAGGGGIGNEQFF
TGTGCCAGCGCAGGGGGCGGCGGCATCGGTAATGAGCAGTTCTTC
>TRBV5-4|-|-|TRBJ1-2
CASSLRGSNGYTF
TGTGCCAGCAGCTTGAGGGGCAGTAATGGCTACACCTTC
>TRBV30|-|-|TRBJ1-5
CAWSVHSNQPQHF
TGTGCCTGGAGTGTCCATAGCAATCAGCCCCAGCATTTT
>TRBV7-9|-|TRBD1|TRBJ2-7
CASSHSPGTGYHEQYF
TGTGCCAGCAGCCATTCCCCAGGGACAGGGTACCACGAGCAGTACTTC
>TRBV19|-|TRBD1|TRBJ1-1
CASERTGTGNTEAFF
TGTGCCAGTGAACGGACCGGGACAGGGAACACTGAAGCTTTCTTT
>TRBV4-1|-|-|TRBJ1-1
CASRPLYREENTEAFF
TGCGCCAGCAGACCCCTCTACAGGGAGGAGAACACTGAAGCTTTCTTT
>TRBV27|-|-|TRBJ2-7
CASSPSTAYEQYF
TGTGCCAGCAGTCCCAGCACAGCCTACGAGCAGTACTTC
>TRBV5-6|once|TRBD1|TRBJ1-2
CASSATGGGNSGYTF
TGTGCCAGCAGCGCGACAGGGGGCGGAAATAGTGGCTACACCTTC
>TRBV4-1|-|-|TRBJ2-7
CASSQEDRISYEQYF
TGCGCCAGCAGCCAAGAGGACAGAATCTCCTACGAGCAGTACTTC
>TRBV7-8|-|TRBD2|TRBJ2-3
CASSYYRLAGDTDTQYF
TGTGCCAGCAGCTACTATAGACTAGCGGGAGACACAGATACGCAGTATTTT
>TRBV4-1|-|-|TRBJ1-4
CASGGVIWAGPNEKLFF
TGCGCCAGCGGTGGGGTGATTTGGGCGGGGCCCAATGAAAAACTGTTTTTT
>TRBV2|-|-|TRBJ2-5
CASSGDLLETQYF
TGTGCCAGCAGTGGGGACCTCTTAGAGACCCAGTACTTC
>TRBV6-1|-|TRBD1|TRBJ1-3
CASTRGQGSGNTIYF
TGTGCCAGCACACGGGGACAGGGGTCTGGAAACACCATATATTTT
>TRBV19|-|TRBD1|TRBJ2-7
CASSPTGTGINEQYF
TGTGCCAGTAGCCCCACCGGGACAGGGATCAACGAGCAGTACTTC
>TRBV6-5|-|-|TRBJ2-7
CASSYRLGEQYF
TGTGCCAGCAGTTACAGGCTCGGCGAGCAGTACTTC
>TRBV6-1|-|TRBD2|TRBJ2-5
CASSEAVAGGRRETQYF
TGTGCCAGCAGTGAAGCGGTGGCGGGGGGGCGTCGGGAGACCCAGTACTTC
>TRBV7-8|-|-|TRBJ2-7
CASSLTPTRMFSYEQYF
TGTGCCAGCAGCTTAACCCCGACGCGAATGTTTTCCTACGAGCAGTACTTC
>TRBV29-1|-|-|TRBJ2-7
CSVEDKDAEQYF
TGCAGCGTTGAAGATAAGGATGCCGAGCAGTACTTC
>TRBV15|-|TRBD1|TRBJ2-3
CATSRGRDRAPDTQYF
TGTGCCACCAGCAGAGGTCGAGACAGGGCCCCAGATACGCAGTATTTT
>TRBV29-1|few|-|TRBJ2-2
CSVTGSAGELFF
TGCAGCGTTACCGGGAGCGCCGGGGAGCTGTTTTTT
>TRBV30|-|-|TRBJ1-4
CAFSPLATNEKLFF
TGTGCCTTCTCCCCCTTAGCAACTAATGAAAAACTGTTTTTT
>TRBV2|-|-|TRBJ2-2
CASSRGPTGKKPGELFF
TGTGCCAGCAGTCGGGGCCCCACAGGGAAAAAGCCCGGGGAGCTGTTTTTT
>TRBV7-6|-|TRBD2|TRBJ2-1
CASSLVREGYNEQFF
TGTGCCAGCAGCTTAGTACGGGAGGGGTACAATGAGCAGTTCTTC
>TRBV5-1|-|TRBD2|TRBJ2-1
CASSLATGGSRTYNEQFF
TGCGCCAGCAGCTTGGCCACGGGGGGGAGCAGGACCTACAATGAGCAGTTCTTC
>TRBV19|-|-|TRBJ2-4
CASRIGTSAKNIQYF
TGTGCCAGTAGAATAGGGACATCGGCCAAAAACATTCAGTACTTC
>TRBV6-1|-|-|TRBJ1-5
CASSEGGGVYQPQHF
TGTGCCAGCAGTGAAGGGGGGGGTGTGTATCAGCCCCAGCATTTT
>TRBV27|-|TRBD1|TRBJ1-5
CASSQVGTGDNQPQHF
TGTGCCAGCAGTCAAGTGGGGACAGGGGACAATCAGCCCCAGCATTTT
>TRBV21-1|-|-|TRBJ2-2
CASSKVRGLYTGELFF
TGTGCCAGCAGCAAAGTAAGGGGACTCTACACCGGGGAGCTGTTTTTT
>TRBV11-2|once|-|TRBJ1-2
CASSWGRTVYGYTF
TGTGCCAGCAGCTGGGGGCGGACGGTTTATGGCTACACCTTC
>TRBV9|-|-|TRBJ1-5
CASSVGGTFNQPQHF
TGTGCCAGCAGCGTAGGGGGGACTTTCAATCAGCCCCAGCATTTT
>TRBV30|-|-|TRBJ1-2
CAWQKASESYTF
TGTGCCTGGCAGAAGGCTTCCGAAAGTTACACCTTC
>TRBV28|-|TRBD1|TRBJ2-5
CASSEQGAEETQYF
TGTGCCAGCAGCGAACAGGGGGCTGAAGAGACCCAGTACTTC